This T cell receptor beta chain was retrieved from a study of blood T cell repertoires in COVID-19. Across the whole study: Researchers got acute and convalescent COVID-19 samples from the United States, Italy and Spain. PBMCs, B-cell-depleted T cells, or T cells provided the cDNA or gDNA that made up the material.

Germline trimming cut 1 base from V and 5 bases from J; bases unmatched to any gene: 5. The CDR3 sequence is 15 residues long. Germline values: CDR1 SGHTA, CDR2 FQGNSA. Profiled with immunoSEQ multiplex PCR; TCRdb holds only in-frame clones, not every one. The sample records some 56,000 clones, 65% to 85% being singletons. The J gene is TRBJ1-2, the V gene TRBV7-2, with 9 bases that match TRBD1. The sequenced material came from peripheral blood. This TCR came from an elderly man with COVID-19, enrolled during active disease. The CDR3 coding sequence is TGTGCCAGCAGCTTAGACAGGGGGCGGAGGTATGGCTACACCTTC. Its translation is CASSLDRGRRYGYTF.